Below, 25 T cell receptor beta chains from the same sample are listed, as sequenced in a study of response to subunit inactivated influenza vaccine. TCRdb reprocessed the RT-PCR reads with MiXCR, giving one entry per CDR3 protein. The sample records around 300,000 distinct CDR3 sequences, approximately 20% being singletons. The specimen comprised PBMCs from blood, sampled about 20 months after vaccination. Receptors originate from a man between 50 and 70 years old who received an inactivated influenza vaccine.

This clonotype came up many times. The rearrangement uses TRBV7-8 and TRBJ1-5, with D hard to call. This CDR3 region has 15 residues. V gave up 5 bases and J gave up 0 bases, with 11 bases separating them. The germline V gene encodes CDR1 SGHVS and CDR2 FQNEAQ. For the CDR3, the DNA is TGTGCCAGCAGCCTAGGACGGATTAGCAATCAGCCCCAGCATTTT. This gives the protein CASSLGRISNQPQHF.

In its sample, this clonotype was seen once. Its ends do not fully match the called genes, so a read error is possible. The V and J genes are TRBV29-1 and TRBJ1-5, with TRBD1 matching 9 bases. Looked up from germline, CDR1 is SQVTM and CDR2 is ANQGSEA. The CDR3 covers 16 residues. CDR3 region: CSGRDRAQNSNQAQHF. As DNA, the CDR3 is TGCAGCGGGAGGGACAGGGCCCAAAATAGCAATCAGGCCCAGCATTTT.

This clonotype was counted ten times or more. The rearrangement joins TRBV20-1 to TRBJ1-2; a possible D gene is TRBD1 (6 bases). The V gene's germline CDR1 is DFQATT and CDR2 SNEGSKA (reference sequence). Deletions cut 6 bases from V and 1 base from J, with 15 bases between. This CDR3 contains 14 residues. The CDR3 DNA follows: TGCAGTGCCGTCGCAGGGGCGATTAACTATGGCTACACCTTC. Residues: CSAVAGAINYGYTF.

This sequence joins TRBV18 and TRBJ1-2; D ambiguous. The germline V and J ends were trimmed by 0 bases and 6 bases, with 20 bases remaining between them. The germline gives CDR1 KGHSH, CDR2 LQKENI. There are 17 residues in the CDR3. The CDR3 sequence is CASSPPNLGSAGNGYTF. The CDR3, as DNA: TGTGCCAGCTCACCACCGAATTTGGGAAGTGCGGGGAATGGCTACACCTTC.

This rearrangement joins TRBV4-1 to TRBJ1-4; D ambiguous. From germline, CDR1 is MGHRA and CDR2 YSYEKL. Trimming took 4 bases from V and 4 from J, leaving 10 bases between them. The CDR3 covers 14 residues. CDR3 bases: TGCGCCAGCAGCCCAGGCTTTAATAATGAAAAACTGTTTTTT. Residues: CASSPGFNNEKLFF.

This clonotype was observed many times. V is TRBV5-6 and J is TRBJ2-7; unclear D gene. This CDR3 comprises 13 residues. The ends were cut back, 0 bases at V and 0 bases at J, with 4 bases in the middle. Germline CDR1 is SGHDT and CDR2 is YYEEEE. The CDR3 sequence is CASSLVDSYEQYF. The CDR3 DNA sequence: TGTGCCAGCAGCTTGGTCGACTCCTACGAGCAGTACTTC.

The V gene is TRBV12-3 or TRBV12-4, the J gene TRBJ1-3; D call uncertain. The V end was cut by 6 bases, the J end by 0 bases, with 12 bases between. The CDR3 consists of 15 residues. CDR3 residues: CASRPPQTSGNTIYF. The DNA of the CDR3 is TGTGCCAGCAGACCCCCACAGACCTCTGGAAACACCATATATTTT.

The chain has TRBV12-3 or TRBV12-4 and TRBJ2-7; TRBD2 matches at 11 bases. V gave up 4 bases and J gave up 6 bases; unmatched junction bases: 5. The CDR3 is 14 residues long. The CDR3 DNA reads TGTGCCAGCAGTTCCTTAGCGGGAGGGGGCGAGCAGTACTTC. Amino acids: CASSSLAGGGEQYF.

The chain uses TRBV24-1 and TRBJ2-1; a possible D gene is TRBD2 (5 bases). Germline V gene sequence: CDR1 KGHDR, CDR2 SFDVKD. Trimming shortened V by 2 bases and J by 8 bases, and 9 bases separated the two germline ends. The CDR3 length is 13 residues. CDR3 in amino acids: CATSDSVLDEQFF. In nucleotides, the CDR3 is TGTGCCACCAGTGATTCCGTACTAGATGAGCAGTTCTTC.

This clonotype was counted only a few times. The chain joins TRBV5-1 to TRBJ1-1, with 7 nucleotides matching TRBD1. CDR1 is SGHRS and CDR2 is YFSETQ in the germline V gene. The trim removed 4 bases at V and 4 bases at J, leaving 7 bases unmatched. The CDR3 has 14 residues. The CDR3 loop is CASSAQGMSTEAFF. DNA of the CDR3: TGCGCCAGCAGCGCACAGGGGATGTCCACTGAAGCTTTCTTT.

In its sample, this clonotype was seen many times. The chain is built from TRBV7-2 and TRBJ1-5; D unclear. The CDR3 extends over 14 amino acids. CDR1 is SGHTA, CDR2 FQGNSA, per germline. Trimming took 1 base from V and 7 from J, leaving 11 bases between them. CDR3 bases: TGTGCCAGCAGCTTAGAACCGTTGGGGCAGCCCCAGCATTTT. As protein: CASSLEPLGQPQHF.

V usage is TRBV9 and J usage is TRBJ2-7; 7 bases agree with TRBD1. CDR1 is SGDLS and CDR2 is YYNGEE in the germline V gene. With 3 bases clipped from V and 2 bases from J, the junction kept 5 bases outside the gene matches. This CDR3 contains 14 residues. The CDR3 is CASSATGSAYEQYF. CDR3 coding DNA: TGTGCCAGCAGCGCGACAGGGTCGGCCTACGAGCAGTACTTC.

This clonotype was seen more than once but under ten times. V and J are TRBV4-2 and TRBJ1-2; D unclear. CDR3 length: 13 amino acids. V dropped 4 bases and J dropped 6 bases, with 12 bases sitting between them. Germline CDR1 and CDR2: LGHNA and YNFKEQ. The CDR3 region is CASSPGRVDGYTF. CDR3 coding DNA: TGTGCCAGCAGCCCCGGGAGGGTGGATGGCTACACCTTC.

This clonotype appeared a few times. The chain combines TRBV13 with TRBJ1-1, with 10 bases fitting TRBD1. V shed 5 bases and J 7 bases; nucleotides not matched to a gene: 7. This CDR3 contains 14 residues. CDR1 is PRHDT and CDR2 is FYEKMQ in the germline V gene (reference sequence). CDR3 sequence (DNA): TGTGCCAGCAGCGACAGGGGGCGCCGAGGTGAAGCTTTCTTT. Translation gives CASSDRGRRGEAFF.

This chain joins TRBV19 and TRBJ2-7, with 12 positions matching TRBD2. There are 15 residues in the CDR3. CDR1 and CDR2 (germline): LNHDA, SQIVND (reference sequence). V shed 5 bases, J shed 6 bases, and the junction held 8 bases outside the gene matches. The CDR3 DNA is TGTGCCAGTAGTCTCCGGACTAGCGGGGTGCGCGAGCAGTACTTC. Translation: CASSLRTSGVREQYF.

This clonotype was counted a few times. The chain couples TRBV18 to TRBJ1-5; D not resolved. CDR1 is KGHSH and CDR2 is LQKENI in the germline V gene. The V gene lost 2 bases and the J gene lost 4 bases, with 12 bases spanning the gap. The CDR3 spans 15 residues. The CDR3 here is CASSPSGMGNQPQHF. The CDR3 DNA sequence: TGTGCCAGCTCACCATCGGGTATGGGTAATCAGCCCCAGCATTTT.

This clonotype has just a few counts. The chain recombines TRBV4-1 with TRBJ2-7, with 10 bases identical to TRBD1. Per the germline V gene, CDR1 is MGHRA and CDR2 is YSYEKL. CDR3 length: 15 amino acids. Trimming took 4 bases from V and 4 from J; bases not matched to a gene: 7. In DNA, the CDR3 is TGCGCCAGCAGCCCCACGGGACAGGGGCAGTACGAGCAGTACTTC. Protein product: CASSPTGQGQYEQYF.

This clonotype has at least ten counts. The chain employs TRBV20-1 and TRBJ1-2; no clear D. CDR3 size: 14 residues. Per germline, CDR1 DFQATT and CDR2 SNEGSKA (reference sequence). Trimming cost V 3 bases and J 5 bases, with 16 bases left between them. CDR3 DNA: TGCAGTGCTAGTGATGAGGACTCGGGGTATGGCTACACCTTC. It codes for CSASDEDSGYGYTF.

The chain couples TRBV29-1 to TRBJ1-1; D remains unclear. V was pared by 4 bases and J by 5 bases, with 11 bases between. Germline loops: CDR1 SQVTM, CDR2 ANQGSEA. This CDR3 is 12 amino acids long. CDR3 coding DNA: TGCAGCGTTGCATCGGCTTGGACTGAAGCTTTCTTT. This codes for CSVASAWTEAFF.

This clonotype came up many times. This sequence joins TRBV18 and TRBJ1-1; D is unclear. Germline CDR1 reads KGHSH; CDR2 reads LQKENI. V was trimmed by 3 bases and J by 4 bases, leaving 12 bases between them. This CDR3 is 14 amino acids long. The CDR3, as DNA: TGTGCCAGCTCACCCCCCACGCGGCTCACTGAAGCTTTCTTT. The encoded protein is CASSPPTRLTEAFF.

This clonotype was seen at least ten times. This chain uses TRBV11-2 with TRBJ1-6; D might be TRBD1 (6 bases). Germline V lookup: CDR1 SGHAT, CDR2 FQNNGV. The CDR3 totals 17 residues. V was shortened by 2 bases and J by 10 bases, with 21 bases between the two germline ends. The CDR3 region has the DNA TGTGCCAGCAGCTTACCCGGGGGACAATTCGTGTACTCACCCCTCCACTTT. Translation gives CASSLPGGQFVYSPLHF.

V usage is TRBV14 and J usage is TRBJ2-4; D call uncertain. There are 13 residues in the CDR3. Germline V gene lookup returns CDR1 SGHDN and CDR2 FVKESK. V was clipped by 3 bases and J by 8 bases, with 11 bases between them. The CDR3 coding sequence is TGTGCCAGCAGCCAGATCCCCTGGGACATTCAGTACTTC. Its protein product is CASSQIPWDIQYF.

This clonotype has just a few counts. V gene TRBV18 combines with J gene TRBJ1-1; D is unresolved. The ends were cut back, 3 bases at V and 8 bases at J, with 16 bases in the middle. CDR1 KGHSH and CDR2 LQKENI come from the germline V gene. This CDR3 has 14 residues. Written as DNA, the CDR3 is TGTGCCAGCTCACCCCCCCCCGGGAGGCTGGAAGCTTTCTTT. Protein: CASSPPPGRLEAFF.

This clonotype was picked up one time. The rearrangement uses TRBV6-1 and TRBJ2-7; no clear D. Trimming left V 2 bases short and J 2 bases short, with 13 bases between. CDR3 length: 15 amino acids. The germline CDR1 and CDR2 sequences are MNHNS and SASEGT. The CDR3 region has the DNA TGTGCCAGCAGTGAACTCGACACACGTCCCTACGAGCAGTACTTC. It translates to CASSELDTRPYEQYF.

This clonotype has more than one count but fewer than ten. The chain combines TRBV7-9 with TRBJ1-2; tentatively, D is TRBD1 (6 bases). Looked up from germline, CDR1 is SEHNR and CDR2 is FQNEAQ (reference sequence). The V end was cut by 5 bases, the J end by 1 base, with 8 bases between. The CDR3 totals 13 residues. The CDR3 is CASSPGVNYGYTF. CDR3 coding DNA: TGTGCCAGCAGCCCAGGGGTTAACTATGGCTACACCTTC.